This T cell receptor (beta chain) was sequenced for a study of early T cells in non-severe SARS-CoV-2 infection. For the study at large: Chains from this unsorted whole-blood bulk RNA could not be paired.

The library protocol tagged individual cDNA molecules with unique molecular identifiers. MiXCR was run by TCRdb on the 5' RACE reads, yielding one entry per CDR3 protein. The data show approximately 39,000 distinct CDR3 sequences, 4.5% to 5.5% seen once. The germline CDR1 and CDR2 sequences are LNHDA and SQIVND (reference sequence). V trimming: 4 bases; J trimming: 5 bases; junction bases outside the gene matches: 6. This CDR3 region has 15 residues. This clonotype appeared a few times. What it binds is not known. Study-wide results and limits: VDJdb matching favored anti-spike CD8 responses, missing private and CD4 specificities.

The sample was whole blood. The V call is TRBV19, the J call TRBJ2-2, with 8 bases matching TRBD1. This clonotype was obtained from an adult who was a healthcare worker with PCR-confirmed SARS-CoV-2 infection or an uninfected control (not recorded which). CDR3 coding DNA: TGTGCCAGTAGTACTCAGGGGGCAGGGACCGGGGAGCTGTTTTTT. This sequence encodes CASSTQGAGTGELFF.